These 18 T cell receptor beta chains were all obtained from the same sample, sequenced in a study of blood T cell repertoires in COVID-19. Some clones are missing from TCRdb's copy, which holds only in-frame ones; the method was immunoSEQ multiplex PCR. The sample has some 42,000 clones; 70% to 85% are singletons. Sample: peripheral blood. These receptors were taken from a human donor in a cohort sampled during active COVID-19.

The chain is built from TRBV6-5 and TRBJ1-6; D is ambiguous. Germline V gene lookup returns CDR1 MNHEY and CDR2 SVGAGI. There are 14 residues in the CDR3. V was clipped by 5 bases and J by 7 bases, with 12 bases between them. The chain's CDR3 is CASSPYASNSPLHF. In DNA, the CDR3 is TGTGCCAGCAGTCCCTACGCATCGAATTCACCCCTCCACTTT.

The V call is TRBV2, the J call TRBJ1-2; possibly TRBD1 for D (5 bases). Germline CDR1 is SNHLY and CDR2 is FYNNEI. The CDR3 totals 15 residues. Trimming took off 0 bases at V and 4 bases at J, with 12 bases between the two ends. The DNA for the CDR3 is TGTGCCAGCAGTGAAGCGGGGAACAGGTCCTATGGCTACACCTTC. Its protein is CASSEAGNRSYGYTF.

The chain combines TRBV5-1 with TRBJ2-5; D is perhaps TRBD1 (7 bases). Germline CDR1 and CDR2: SGHRS and YFSETQ. Trimming removed 1 base at V and 3 bases at J, with 13 bases between. This CDR3 spans 15 amino acids. CDR3 coding DNA: TGCGCCAGCAGCTTGCTCGGCAGGGGGGAAGAGACCCAGTACTTC. This gives the protein CASSLLGRGEETQYF.

This rearrangement joins TRBV29-1 to TRBJ2-3; D is perhaps TRBD2 (6 bases). The V gene lost 3 bases and the J gene lost 4 bases, with 14 bases spanning the gap. CDR3 length: 14 amino acids. Germline V gene data show CDR1 as SQVTM and CDR2 as ANQGSEA. The CDR3 DNA reads as TGCAGCGTTGAGGAGGGAATATCGCCAGATACGCAGTATTTT. Its translation: CSVEEGISPDTQYF.

The chain carries TRBV2 and TRBJ2-3; 7 nucleotides align to TRBD2. Germline V CDR1 and CDR2: SNHLY, FYNNEI. This CDR3 comprises 14 residues. The trim removed 8 bases at V and 1 base at J, leaving 6 bases unmatched. The CDR3 DNA is TGTGCCAGCTCCAGCGGGGCCCGCACAGATACGCAGTATTTT. Translated, it gives CASSSGARTDTQYF.

The chain uses TRBV11-2 and TRBJ2-5, with TRBD1 identical over 8 bases. The CDR3 is made up of 12 amino acids. The germline gives CDR1 SGHAT, CDR2 FQNNGV. V dropped 6 bases and J dropped 14; count of bases not matched to a gene: 11. The CDR3 bases are TGTGCCAGCAGTCGAGAGGGGACAGGCCAATACTTC. It is translated as CASSREGTGQYF.

V is TRBV3-1 (or the pseudogene TRBV3-2) and J is TRBJ2-3, with 12 bases aligning to TRBD2. V gave up 4 bases and J gave up 0 bases; unmatched junction bases: 11. This CDR3 comprises 19 residues. The germline CDR1 and CDR2 sequences are LGHDT and YNNKEL (reference sequence). DNA of the CDR3: TGTGCCAGCAGCCCCCTCGGACTAGCGGGGAGGATTAGCACAGATACGCAGTATTTT. This translates into CASSPLGLAGRISTDTQYF.

The chain carries TRBV4-3 and TRBJ1-2; TRBD1 matches at 10 bases. Germline CDR1 reads LGHNA; CDR2 reads YSLEER. V trimming: 3 bases; J trimming: 9 bases; junction bases outside the gene matches: 10. CDR3 length: 15 residues. The CDR3 DNA follows: TGCGCCAGCAGCCAGTCCCGGGACAGGGGTACTAGCTACACCTTC. As protein: CASSQSRDRGTSYTF.

The rearrangement links TRBV10-3 to TRBJ1-5; the D gene is possibly TRBD1 (5 bases). Between the trimmed V and J ends, which lost 8 bases and 7 bases, there was a span of 15 bases. The CDR3 is made up of 13 amino acids. Germline V gene data show CDR1 as ENHRY and CDR2 as SYGVKD. The CDR3 DNA sequence: TGTGCCATCTCTTCAGGGCGGGACCAGCCCCAGCATTTT. Its translation is CAISSGRDQPQHF.

The chain links TRBV28 to TRBJ1-3; D gene unclear. V was shortened by 6 bases and J by 2 bases, with 14 bases between the two germline ends. Looked up from germline, CDR1 is MDHEN and CDR2 is SYDVKM. The CDR3 runs 15 residues. The CDR3 region has the DNA TGTGCCAGCAGCCCCCCGGTTACAGCTGGAAACACCATATATTTT. The encoded protein is CASSPPVTAGNTIYF. Using reference TRBV28 and TRBJ1-3 for the parts outside the CDR3, the full variable domain is DVKVTQSSRYLVKRTGEKVFLECVQDMDHENMFWYRQDPGLGLRLIYFSYDVKMKEKGDIPEGYSVSREKKERFSLILESASTNQTSMYLCASSPPVTAGNTIYFGEGSWLTVV.

This clone has a handful of counts. V and J are TRBV11-2 and TRBJ2-5; a weak D match, TRBD2 (6 bases). The germline gives CDR1 SGHAT, CDR2 FQNNGV. V lost 6 bases to trimming and J lost 7 bases, with 21 bases between them. This CDR3 is 15 amino acids long. CDR3 DNA: TGTGCCAGCAGTGGAAGGTCGGGGGATTCGCCGACCCAGTACTTC. Its protein product is CASSGRSGDSPTQYF.

The CDR3 DNA is TGTGCCCGCGGCGGGGGGACCACCGGGGAGCTGTTTTTT. Translating gives CARGGGTTGELFF. The rearrangement joins TRBV7-9 to TRBJ2-2, with TRBD2 matching over 8 bases. The CDR3 has 13 residues. With V trimmed by 11 bases and J by 4 bases, 6 bases remained unmatched. CDR1 and CDR2 from the germline V gene are SEHNR and FQNEAQ (reference sequence).

This clone turned up a few times. This chain connects TRBV5-1 to TRBJ2-7; 7 bases are shared with TRBD1. With 7 bases clipped from V and 0 bases from J, the junction kept 10 bases outside the gene matches. Germline V lookup: CDR1 SGHRS, CDR2 YFSETQ. The length of the CDR3 is 15 residues. The CDR3 DNA sequence: TGCGCCAGCCCGCTCCGGGACAGCACCTCCTACGAGCAGTACTTC. Translation gives CASPLRDSTSYEQYF.

The chain recombines TRBV6-5 with TRBJ2-2, with D unresolved. This CDR3 is built from 12 residues. Looked up from germline, CDR1 is MNHEY and CDR2 is SVGAGI. Trimming pared 5 bases from V and 2 bases from J, leaving 3 bases between. CDR3 sequence reads: CASSQNTGELFF. CDR3 DNA: TGTGCCAGCAGTCAAAACACCGGGGAGCTGTTTTTT.

This clone was detected only once. The V call is TRBV9, the J call TRBJ1-3; maybe TRBD1 (6 bases). Trimming took off 0 bases at V and 3 bases at J, with 10 bases between the two ends. This CDR3 has 15 residues. Per the germline V gene, CDR1 is SGDLS and CDR2 is YYNGEE. The CDR3 spells CASSVDPGDGNTIYF. DNA for the CDR3: TGTGCCAGCAGCGTAGACCCAGGGGATGGAAACACCATATATTTT.

The chain combines TRBV4-2 with TRBJ2-1, with 9 bases matching TRBD2. Germline V gene sequence: CDR1 LGHNA, CDR2 YNFKEQ. The length of the CDR3 is 18 residues. V was pared by 0 bases and J by 0 bases, with 6 bases of the junction left unmatched. CDR3 bases: TGTGCCAGCAGCCAAGATAGCGGGGGACCCCGCTCCTACAATGAGCAGTTCTTC. It specifies CASSQDSGGPRSYNEQFF.

The rearrangement joins TRBV4-2 to TRBJ2-5; maybe TRBD2 (6 bases). This CDR3 contains 14 residues. The V end was cut by 1 base, the J end by 5 bases, with 11 bases between. Germline assignment: CDR1 LGHNA and CDR2 YNFKEQ. CDR3: CASSQASSAETQYF. The CDR3 bases are TGTGCCAGCAGCCAAGCGTCTAGCGCGGAGACCCAGTACTTC.

The chain links TRBV5-1 to TRBJ2-3; the match to TRBD2 covers 11 bases. The CDR3 runs 17 residues. Losses at the gene ends were 4 bases for V and 0 bases for J; bases not matched to a gene: 7. Germline-derived CDR1 and CDR2 are SGHRS and YFSETQ. This chain's CDR3 is CASSPSGGKLSTDTQYF. The CDR3 DNA follows: TGCGCCAGCAGCCCTAGCGGGGGGAAACTTAGCACAGATACGCAGTATTTT.